This TCR beta chain appears in the sequencing data of a study of chemoradiotherapy in HPV16-positive cancers. Looking at the study overall: Two HPV16-positive patients' cells yielded candidate HPV-specific clones and common motifs.

Sequencing used immunoSEQ multiplex PCR; TCRdb keeps in-frame clones, though not all of them. The data show around 12,000 clones, roughly 61% seen once. Germline assignment: CDR1 GTSNPN and CDR2 SVGIG (reference sequence). This CDR3 is built from 15 residues. V lost 3 bases and J lost 0, with 14 bases in between. The clonotype originates from a human donor with HPV-associated anogenital cancer. J is TRBJ1-2 and V is TRBV30; D is unclear. Sample collection occurred from a patient who underwent chemoradiotherapy. The CDR3 spells CAWRVGPNSNYGYTF. The DNA for the CDR3 is TGTGCCTGGAGAGTGGGCCCGAACTCTAACTATGGCTACACCTTC.